The subject of this entry is one T cell receptor beta chain. The clone's antigen remains unknown. Base-call qualities are not available, and no considerably larger clone is one nucleotide away. This entry comes from a study of blood T cells in healthy people across ages (dated by TCRdb to the mid-2010s). In terms of the full investigation: In model experiments, template switching captured about one uniquely barcoded TCR beta cDNA molecule for every two T cells. The study measured age-related changes in TCR beta repertoire diversity using deep sequencing normalized with unique cDNA molecular identifiers. The donors were split into four age groups: young (average about 15 years), middle-aged (39), aged (about 56) and long-lived (approximately 80). To avoid experimental bias, donors of different ages were spread randomly across the sequencing lanes. The study analyzed two additional independent replicas of 1 million unique cDNA reads from the same blood draw for two donors, one aged 18 to 30 and one aged 80 or older. Results and caveats for the whole study, not just this receptor: The CMV infection status of donors was not known, potentially confounding age-related changes in expanded clonotypes. Compared with the aged group, the long-lived group had more naive CD4+ T cells, fewer expanded clones and increased TCR diversity, a pattern suggesting age selection. Since profiling was done on bulk unsorted PBMCs, naive and antigen-experienced compartments could not be conclusively compared. Total diversity estimates from one million sequenced T cells were considered lower bounds and underestimates. A strong correlation was found between observed TCR beta diversity and the percentage of naive T cells measured by flow cytometry. Observed TCR beta diversity per million T cells fell roughly linearly with age, and a significant reduction was already apparent by age about 43.

There are 17 amino acids in the CDR3, from cysteine to phenylalanine inclusive. The retained sequence is limited to the CDR3, 51 bases, with the frame set at the first base. V ends up 7 bases short and J 2 bases short, with an unmatched junction base count of 14. Taken from the germline V gene, the CDR1 and CDR2 loops are MNHEY and SVGEGT. The donors were some 36 Caucasian individuals from Russia, aged 6 to 90 years, who were systemically healthy. Approximately 11 milliliters of peripheral blood were drawn from each donor into EDTA-treated Vacutainer tubes. Ficoll-Paque density-gradient centrifugation was used to isolate PBMCs, with at least 6 million obtained per sample. Total RNA was extracted from PBMCs with Trizol reagent, with at least 5 micrograms obtained per sample. The percentages of naive CD45RAhigh/CD27high T cells were determined by flow cytometry on a PBMC aliquot from every donor. The library was generated by 5' RACE. The sequencer listed for this sample is Illumina HiSeq 2500. A second PCR of about 6 to 11 cycles was run with a J-beta primer mix and a sample-barcoded 5' primer. Each TCR beta cDNA molecule received a unique molecular identifier from a template-switch 5' adaptor carrying 12 random nucleotides. Each sample yielded at least 3 million CDR3-containing paired-end reads. First-strand cDNA was synthesized from all RNA with the Mint cDNA synthesis kit, primed by a TRBC-specific oligonucleotide. All cDNA was treated with uracil-DNA glycosylase and then went through a first 18-cycle PCR with the universal primers M1SS and BC2_uni_R. The original methods were these. For normalization, 1 million high-quality reads were randomly selected from each sample, with every read carrying a distinct molecular identifier. Reads with shared molecular identifiers were discarded instead of being binned into consensus sequences. CDR3 identification, clonotype clustering and error correction used MiTCR with a Q25 quality threshold and the strictest error-elimination algorithm. A nonparametric unseen species model using Euler transformation provided a lower-bound estimate of total TCR beta diversity. Using fastp at Q25 and MiXCR, TCRdb reprocessed the public reads and kept productive beta chains. Rows are unified per CDR3 protein, each entry keeping the most common DNA and genes. The V and J calls were not made by the authors but by TCRdb's processing. The sample contains 1.5 million to 2 million distinct CDR3 sequences, about 35% of them found a single time. The ten top clones hold roughly 10% of the sample.

Sequenced input: blood. The rearrangement combines TRBV6-2 or TRBV6-3 with TRBJ2-1, with TRBD2 matching 7 junction bases. This TCR derives from a woman aged 25 to 39 in good health. The DNA sequence follows: TGTGCCAGCAATCCCCCCCCCAGCGGGGAAACCTACAATGAGCAGTTCTTC. This sequence encodes CASNPPPSGETYNEQFF.